The 9 T cell receptor beta chains reported below all come from one sample, sequenced in a study of human T cells and chemical hapten exposure (dated by TCRdb to 2020 to 2022). The time point label on this specimen signifies: pre-sensitization, week 0. According to the study, the label for this sample's treatment or condition signals: therapeutic diphenylcyclopropenone sensitization with weekly scalp DPC. Libraries were constructed by RACE. TCRdb records NextSeq 500 as the sequencer. The public sequencing data were trimmed at Q25 with fastp and processed into clonotypes with MiXCR by TCRdb, which kept only in-frame beta chains. Duplicate CDR3 protein sequences are folded into a single record with the most common DNA and genes. The sample table shows more than 250,000 distinct CDR3 sequences, and about 9% are seen once. The ten largest clones represent around 2.5% of the sample. The sequences come from whole blood, collected in connection with sensitization to the hapten diphenylcyclopropenone (DPC). The receptors were gathered from a woman aged 40 to 50 with alopecia areata. Some clones in this sample may be carry-over from other donors' samples.

This chain joins TRBV27 and TRBJ1-5; D not resolved. With 6 bases removed from V and 6 bases from J, the gap between germline ends came to 12 bases. The CDR3 sequence is 13 residues long. Germline lookup yields CDR1 MNHEY and CDR2 SMNVEV (reference sequence). The CDR3 DNA reads as TGTGCCAGCAGCGGGATGGGGAGTCAGCCCCAGCATTTT. The encoded protein is CASSGMGSQPQHF.

The DNA for the CDR3 is TGCAGCGTTAAGACAGGGAGGGAGACCCAGTACTTC. Its protein product is CSVKTGRETQYF. This chain links TRBV29-1 with TRBJ2-5, with D possibly TRBD1 on 7 matching bases. This CDR3 comprises 12 residues. Germline loops: CDR1 SQVTM, CDR2 ANQGSEA. Deletions cut 5 bases from V and 5 bases from J, with 12 bases between.

The chain carries TRBV3-1 and TRBJ1-5; D remains unclear. Germline-derived CDR1 and CDR2 are LGHDT and YNNKEL (reference sequence). The CDR3 extends over 14 amino acids. Trimming cost V 1 base and J 2 bases, with 6 bases left between them. In DNA form, the CDR3 reads TGTGCCAGCAGCCAAGTAGCGGGCAATCAGCCCCAGCATTTT. Its translation: CASSQVAGNQPQHF.

The CDR3, as DNA: TGTGCCAGCAGTCGGGAGGGCCGAGGCACCGGGGAGCTGTTTTTT. Translation: CASSREGRGTGELFF. The rearrangement joins TRBV12-3 or TRBV12-4 to TRBJ2-2; 8 nucleotides match TRBD2. This CDR3 has 15 residues. Trimming removed 5 bases from V and 4 bases from J; junction bases left unmatched: 6.

This clonotype was seen ten or more times. CDR3 coding DNA: TGTGCCAGCAGGGGGCTAGCGGGAGGGATAGAGCAGTTCTTC. It specifies CASRGLAGGIEQFF. The J gene is TRBJ2-1, the V gene TRBV27, with TRBD2 matching over 12 bases. The germline CDR1 and CDR2 sequences are MNHEY and SMNVEV (reference sequence). J lost 10 bases, V lost 6 bases, and 7 bases had no gene match. This CDR3 is built from 14 residues.

This clonotype has a handful of counts. This chain uses TRBV28 with TRBJ2-3; a possible D gene is TRBD2 (6 bases). The CDR3 has 15 residues. In germline, CDR1 is MDHEN, CDR2 SYDVKM. The V gene lost 6 bases and the J gene lost 5 bases, with 18 bases spanning the gap. DNA of the CDR3: TGTGCCAGCAGGGACGGGAGCGGAAGGGGAGATACGCAGTATTTT. This gives the protein CASRDGSGRGDTQYF.

The chain links TRBV7-2 to TRBJ1-1; 8 positions match TRBD1. In germline, CDR1 is SGHTA, CDR2 FQGNSA. V lost 6 bases and J lost 5; bases outside the gene matches: 5. The CDR3 runs to 13 residues. The CDR3 DNA reads TGTGCCAGCAGACAGGGGGGAGGGACTGAAGCTTTCTTT. Translating it yields CASRQGGGTEAFF.

The chain has TRBV3-1 and TRBJ2-6, with 11 bases matching TRBD2. The junction had 4 bases not matched to a gene; V was cut back by 1 base and J by 2 bases. Germline-derived CDR1 and CDR2 are LGHDT and YNNKEL (reference sequence). The CDR3 sequence is 18 residues long. CDR3 residues: CASSQGLAGGAGANVLTF. The CDR3 coding sequence is TGTGCCAGCAGCCAAGGGCTAGCGGGGGGAGCTGGGGCCAACGTCCTGACTTTC.

The chain couples TRBV4-2 to TRBJ2-3; D might be TRBD2 (6 bases). Trimming cost V 4 bases and J 0 bases, with 11 bases left between them. Germline loops: CDR1 LGHNA, CDR2 YNFKEQ. The CDR3 runs to 15 residues. The CDR3 region has the DNA TGTGCCAGCAGCCCCGGGACTTTTAGCACAGATACGCAGTATTTT. This codes for CASSPGTFSTDTQYF.